This TCR beta chain came from a study of shared clonotypes between healthy human individuals. Generated by immunoSEQ multiplex PCR, the TCRdb table keeps only in-frame clones and is missing some. The sample shows 2 million to 2.5 million clones, roughly 94% of them seen only once. With 4 bases removed from V and 5 bases from J, the gap between germline ends came to 12 bases. The germline CDR1 and CDR2 sequences are SGHTA and FQGNSA. The CDR3 totals 14 residues. What was sequenced was naive CD4+ T cells sorted from blood. Subset here: CD45RA+ positively selected. V and J are TRBV7-2 and TRBJ1-5, with D perhaps TRBD1 (6 bases). The sequence came from a man between 18 and 35 years old in good health. This CDR3 is CASSSGTSYQPQHF. The CDR3 DNA reads as TGTGCCAGCAGCTCCGGGACATCGTATCAGCCCCAGCATTTT.